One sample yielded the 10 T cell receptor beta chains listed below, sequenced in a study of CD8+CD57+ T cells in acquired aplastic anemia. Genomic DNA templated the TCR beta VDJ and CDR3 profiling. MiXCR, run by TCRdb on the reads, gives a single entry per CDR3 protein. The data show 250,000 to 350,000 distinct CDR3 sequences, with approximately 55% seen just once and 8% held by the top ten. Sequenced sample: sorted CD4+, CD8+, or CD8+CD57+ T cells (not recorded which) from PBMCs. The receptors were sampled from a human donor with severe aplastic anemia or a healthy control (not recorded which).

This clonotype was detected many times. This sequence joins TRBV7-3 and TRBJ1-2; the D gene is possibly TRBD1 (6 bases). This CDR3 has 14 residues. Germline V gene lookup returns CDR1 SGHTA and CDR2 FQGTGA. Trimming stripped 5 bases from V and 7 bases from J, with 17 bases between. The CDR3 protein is CASSLWGAPSGYTF. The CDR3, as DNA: TGTGCCAGCAGCCTATGGGGGGCGCCGAGTGGCTACACCTTC.

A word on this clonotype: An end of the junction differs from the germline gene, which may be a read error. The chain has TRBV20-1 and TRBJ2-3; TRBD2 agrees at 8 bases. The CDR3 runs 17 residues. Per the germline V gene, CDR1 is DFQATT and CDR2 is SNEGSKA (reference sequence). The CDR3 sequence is CSAMTSGGTYGSDTHYF. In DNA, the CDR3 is TGCAGTGCTATGACCAGCGGGGGTACTTATGGTTCAGATACGCACTATTTT.

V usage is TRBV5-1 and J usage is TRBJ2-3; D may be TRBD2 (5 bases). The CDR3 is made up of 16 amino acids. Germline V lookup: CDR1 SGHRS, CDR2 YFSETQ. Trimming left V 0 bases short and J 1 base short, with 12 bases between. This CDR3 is CASSLGLALGTDTQYF. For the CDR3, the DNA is TGCGCCAGCAGCTTGGGGCTAGCCTTAGGCACAGATACGCAGTATTTT.

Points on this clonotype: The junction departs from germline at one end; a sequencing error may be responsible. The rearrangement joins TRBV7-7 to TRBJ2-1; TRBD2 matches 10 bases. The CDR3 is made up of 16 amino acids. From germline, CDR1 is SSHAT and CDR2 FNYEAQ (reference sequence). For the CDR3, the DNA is TGTGCTAGCAGCTTAGGGGCTAGCGGGAGCACAGATACGCAGTTCTTC. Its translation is CASSLGASGSTDTQFF.

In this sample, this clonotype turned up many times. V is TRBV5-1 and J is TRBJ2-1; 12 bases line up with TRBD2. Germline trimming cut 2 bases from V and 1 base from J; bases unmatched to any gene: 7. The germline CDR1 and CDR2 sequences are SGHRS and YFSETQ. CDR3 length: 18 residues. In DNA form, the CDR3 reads TGCGCCAGCAGCTTAGGACTAGCGGGGCTTTATTCCTACAATGAGCAGTTCTTC. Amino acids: CASSLGLAGLYSYNEQFF.

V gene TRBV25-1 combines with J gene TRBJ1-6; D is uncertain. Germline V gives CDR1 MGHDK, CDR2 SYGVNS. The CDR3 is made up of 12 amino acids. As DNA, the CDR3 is TGTGCTAGAGGCGCCAATAATTCACCCCTCCACTTT. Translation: CARGANNSPLHF.

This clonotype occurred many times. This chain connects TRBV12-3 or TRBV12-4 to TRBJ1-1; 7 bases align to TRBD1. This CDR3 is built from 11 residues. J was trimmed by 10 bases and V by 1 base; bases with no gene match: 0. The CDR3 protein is CASSLGQGAFF. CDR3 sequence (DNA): TGTGCCAGCAGTTTAGGACAGGGAGCTTTCTTT.

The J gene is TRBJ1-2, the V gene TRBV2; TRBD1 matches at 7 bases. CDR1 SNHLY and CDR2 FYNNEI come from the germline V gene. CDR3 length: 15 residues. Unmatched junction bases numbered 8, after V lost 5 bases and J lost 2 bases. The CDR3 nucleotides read TGTGCCAGCAGTCCTTTTTTGACAGGGAACTATGGCTACACCTTC. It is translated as CASSPFLTGNYGYTF.

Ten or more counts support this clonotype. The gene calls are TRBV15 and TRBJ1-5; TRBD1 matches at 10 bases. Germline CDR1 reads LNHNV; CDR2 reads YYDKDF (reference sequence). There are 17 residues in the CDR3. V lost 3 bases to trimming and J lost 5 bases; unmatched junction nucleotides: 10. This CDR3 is CATSRGGGTGVDQPQHF. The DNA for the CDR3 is TGTGCCACCAGCAGGGGGGGGGGGACAGGGGTTGATCAGCCCCAGCATTTT.

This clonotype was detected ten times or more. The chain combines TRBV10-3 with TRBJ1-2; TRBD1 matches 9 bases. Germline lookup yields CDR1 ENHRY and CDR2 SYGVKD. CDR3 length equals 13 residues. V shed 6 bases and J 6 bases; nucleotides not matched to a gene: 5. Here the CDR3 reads CAIRRDRDNGYTF. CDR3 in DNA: TGTGCCATCAGGCGGGACAGGGATAATGGCTACACCTTC.